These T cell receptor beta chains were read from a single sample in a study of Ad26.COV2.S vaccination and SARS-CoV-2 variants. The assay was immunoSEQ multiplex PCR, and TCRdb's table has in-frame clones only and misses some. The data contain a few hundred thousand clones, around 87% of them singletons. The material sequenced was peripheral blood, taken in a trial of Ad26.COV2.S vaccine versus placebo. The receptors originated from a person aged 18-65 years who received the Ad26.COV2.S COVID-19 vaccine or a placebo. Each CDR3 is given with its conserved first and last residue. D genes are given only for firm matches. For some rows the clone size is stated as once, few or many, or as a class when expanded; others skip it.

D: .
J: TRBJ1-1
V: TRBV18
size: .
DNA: TGTGCCAGCTCACCACTTTTGACGGTGAACACTGAAGCTTTCTTT
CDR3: CASSPLLTVNTEAFF

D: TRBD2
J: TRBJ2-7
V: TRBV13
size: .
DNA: TGTGCCAGCAGCTCCATGGGACTAGCGGGAGGCGAGCAGTACTTC
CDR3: CASSSMGLAGGEQYF

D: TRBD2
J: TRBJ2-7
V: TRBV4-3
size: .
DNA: TGCGCCAGCAGCCACCTATTAGCGGGGGGCTACGAGCAGTACTTC
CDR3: CASSHLLAGGYEQYF

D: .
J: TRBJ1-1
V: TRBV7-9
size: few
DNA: TGTGCCAGCAGTCCTCCCAGGGCGGGCATGAACACTGAAGCTTTCTTT
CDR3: CASSPPRAGMNTEAFF

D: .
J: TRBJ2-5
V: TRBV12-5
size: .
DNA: TGTGCTAGTGGTCCCTCAGGGCGGGACGGGGAGACCCAGTACTTC
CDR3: CASGPSGRDGETQYF

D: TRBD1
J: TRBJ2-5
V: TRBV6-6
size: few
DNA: TGTGCCAGCACTTTACAGGGGGGTGGCGAGACCCAGTACTTC
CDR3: CASTLQGGGETQYF

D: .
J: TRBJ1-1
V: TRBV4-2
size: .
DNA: TGTGCCAGCAGCCAAACCTGGGGGGCTGCCACTGAAGCTTTCTTT
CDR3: CASSQTWGAATEAFF

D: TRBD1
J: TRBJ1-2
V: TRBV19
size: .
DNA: TGTGCCAGTCTTCCGACAGGGGAGAACTATGGCTACACCTTC
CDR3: CASLPTGENYGYTF

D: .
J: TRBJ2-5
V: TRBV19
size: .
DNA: TGTGCCAGTAGTATTCGGGGGACCCAAGAGACCCAGTACTTC
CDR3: CASSIRGTQETQYF

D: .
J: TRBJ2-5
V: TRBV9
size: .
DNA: TGTGCCAGCAGCCATTCTATGGCGGGGCGACTCGAAGAGACCCAGTACTTC
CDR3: CASSHSMAGRLEETQYF

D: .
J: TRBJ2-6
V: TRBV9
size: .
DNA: TGTGCCAGTAGGGGAGCTGGGGCCAACGTCCTGACTTTC
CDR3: CASRGAGANVLTF

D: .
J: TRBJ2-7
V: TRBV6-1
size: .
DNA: TGTGCCAGCAGTGAGGTAGGGCTTCAAGTCGAGCAGTACTTC
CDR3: CASSEVGLQVEQYF

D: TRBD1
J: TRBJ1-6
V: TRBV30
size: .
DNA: TGTGCCTGGAGCAGGACAGGGGTTTCACCCCTCCACTTT
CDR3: CAWSRTGVSPLHF

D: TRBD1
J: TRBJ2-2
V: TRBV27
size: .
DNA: TGTGCCAGCAGTATACAGGGGGCGGCCGGGGAGCTGTTTTTT
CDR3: CASSIQGAAGELFF

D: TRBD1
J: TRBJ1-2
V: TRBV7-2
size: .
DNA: TGTGCCAGCAGCTTAGAAGGACAGGTATACTATGGCTACACCTTC
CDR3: CASSLEGQVYYGYTF

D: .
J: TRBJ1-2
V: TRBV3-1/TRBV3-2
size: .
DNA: TGTGCCAGCAGCCGGGACCGAAACTATGGCTACACCTTC
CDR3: CASSRDRNYGYTF

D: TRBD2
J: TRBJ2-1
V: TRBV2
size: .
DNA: TGTGCCAGCAGTGAACCTAGCGGAAATGAGCAGTTCTTC
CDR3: CASSEPSGNEQFF

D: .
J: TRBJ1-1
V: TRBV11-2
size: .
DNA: TGTGCCAGCAGCCAAAGCCTTGGTCCGGCTTTCTTT
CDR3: CASSQSLGPAFF

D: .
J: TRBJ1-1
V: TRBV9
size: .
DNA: TGTGCCAGCAGCGTAGGTCAGGTGGGCACTGAAGCTTTCTTT
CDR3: CASSVGQVGTEAFF

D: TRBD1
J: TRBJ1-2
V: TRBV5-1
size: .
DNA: TGCGCCAGCAGCCTGGGACAGTTGAACTATGGCTACACCTTC
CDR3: CASSLGQLNYGYTF

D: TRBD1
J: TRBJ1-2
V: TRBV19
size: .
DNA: TGTGCCAGTAGTATACCAGACAGGGCCGATGGCTACACCTTC
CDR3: CASSIPDRADGYTF